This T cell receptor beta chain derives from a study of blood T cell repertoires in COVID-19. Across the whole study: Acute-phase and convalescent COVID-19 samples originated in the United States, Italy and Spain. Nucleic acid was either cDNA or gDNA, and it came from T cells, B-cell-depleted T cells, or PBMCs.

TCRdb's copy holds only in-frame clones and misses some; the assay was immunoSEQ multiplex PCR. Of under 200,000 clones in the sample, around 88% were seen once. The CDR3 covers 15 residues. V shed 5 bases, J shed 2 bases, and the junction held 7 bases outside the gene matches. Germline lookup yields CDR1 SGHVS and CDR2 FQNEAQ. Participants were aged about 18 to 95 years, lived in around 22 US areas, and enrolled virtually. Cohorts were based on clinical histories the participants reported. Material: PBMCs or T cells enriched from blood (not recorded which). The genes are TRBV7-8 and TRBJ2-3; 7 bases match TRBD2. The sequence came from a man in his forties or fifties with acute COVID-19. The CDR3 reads CASSHGLGPTDTQYF. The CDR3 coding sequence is TGTGCCAGCAGCCACGGACTAGGACCCACAGATACGCAGTATTTT.